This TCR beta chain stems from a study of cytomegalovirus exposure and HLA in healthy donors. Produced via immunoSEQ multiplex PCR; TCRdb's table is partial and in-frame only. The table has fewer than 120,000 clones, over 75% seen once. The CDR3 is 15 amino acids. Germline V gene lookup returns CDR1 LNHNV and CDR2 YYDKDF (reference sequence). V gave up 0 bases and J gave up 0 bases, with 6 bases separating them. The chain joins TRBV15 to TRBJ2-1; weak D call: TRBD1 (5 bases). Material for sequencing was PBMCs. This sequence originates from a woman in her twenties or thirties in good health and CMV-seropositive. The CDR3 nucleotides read TGTGCCACCAGCAGAGAAAGGGGCTCCTACAATGAGCAGTTCTTC. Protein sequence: CATSRERGSYNEQFF.